This T cell receptor beta chain was retrieved from a study of CD8 T cells in ankylosing spondylitis (dated by TCRdb to 2017 to 2019). In terms of the full investigation: To find TCR variants linked to disease, the study profiled T cell receptor beta repertoires in ankylosing spondylitis patients and healthy donors. Peripheral blood samples were taken, and synovial fluid was additionally collected from ankylosing spondylitis patients. The full study cohort was made up of about 25 ankylosing spondylitis patients and about a hundred healthy donors.

Results and caveats for the whole study, not just this receptor: Some of the motif variants had been reported before in the synovial fluid and blood of reactive arthritis patients, a finding that suggests common disease-initiation mechanisms. A TCR beta motif made up of several highly homologous amino acid variants appeared to be characteristic of blood from ankylosing spondylitis patients. According to the report, matched synovial fluid samples from ankylosing spondylitis patients were significantly enriched for the disease-linked clones. The disease-linked clones showed a CD8+ phenotype and occurred at relatively low frequencies in peripheral blood.

This clonotype was found a few times. Its target antigen remains unknown. No quality values exist for individual bases; no much larger clone is one base distant. Sequenced on an Illumina HiSeq 2500. TCR beta libraries were prepared by quantitative 5'-RACE with molecular barcodes. As for how the authors treated the data: A new computational method, built on a probabilistic model of VDJ rearrangement, was used to identify disease-linked TCR variants. Using fastp trimming at Q25 and MiXCR clonotype assembly, TCRdb reanalyzed the public sequencing data and kept in-frame beta chains. One record per CDR3 amino acid sequence lists the most common genes and DNA. These V and J calls rely on TCRdb rather than the paper's analysis. The table for this sample lists about 250,000 distinct CDR3 sequences; 30% to 40% of them were counted only once. The ten largest clones capture around 4% of the sample. The sample was blood, either unsorted or a sorted T cell fraction (not recorded which). The source is a male donor with ankylosing spondylitis or in good health (not recorded which).

CDR3 sequence: CASSQRVAESTDTQYF. In nucleotide form, the sequence is TGTGCCAGCAGCCAAAGGGTAGCGGAAAGCACAGATACGCAGTATTTT. Rearrangement joined TRBV4-2 to TRBJ2-3; perhaps TRBD2 is the D gene, with 6 bases matching. From its cysteine to its phenylalanine, the CDR3 spans 16 amino acids. The DNA shown is the 48-base CDR3, in frame from base 1. Trimming at the junction amounts to 2 bases on V and 0 bases on J, and the germline ends lie 12 bases apart. Based on the germline V gene, the CDR1 and CDR2 sequences are LGHNA and YNFKEQ.